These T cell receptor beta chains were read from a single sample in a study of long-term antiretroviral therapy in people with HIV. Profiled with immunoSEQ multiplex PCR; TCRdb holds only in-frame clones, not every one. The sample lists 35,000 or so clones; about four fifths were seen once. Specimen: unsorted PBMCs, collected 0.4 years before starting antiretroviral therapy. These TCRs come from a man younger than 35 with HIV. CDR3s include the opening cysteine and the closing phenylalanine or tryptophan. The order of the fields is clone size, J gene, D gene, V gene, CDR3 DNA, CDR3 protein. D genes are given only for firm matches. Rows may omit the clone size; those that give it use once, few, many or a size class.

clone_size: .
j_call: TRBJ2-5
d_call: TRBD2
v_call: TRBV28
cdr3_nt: TGTGCCAGCAGGCTAGCGGGGGGGGTGAAGACCCAGTACTTC
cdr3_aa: CASRLAGGVKTQYF

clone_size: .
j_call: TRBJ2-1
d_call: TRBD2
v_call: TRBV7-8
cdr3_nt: TGTGCCAGCAGCCAACCACAATCAGGGATCCCAGGTGGGACTAACAATGAGCAGTTCTTC
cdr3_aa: CASSQPQSGIPGGTNNEQFF

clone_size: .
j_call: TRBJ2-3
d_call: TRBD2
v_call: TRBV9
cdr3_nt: TGTGCCAGCAGCGCACTGCCCGGGACTAGCGGGAGTGATACGCAGTATTTT
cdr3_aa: CASSALPGTSGSDTQYF

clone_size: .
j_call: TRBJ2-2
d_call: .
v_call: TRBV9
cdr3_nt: TGTGCCAGCAGCGTATTCCAGAGTAGGCCCCCCGGGGAGCTGTTTTTT
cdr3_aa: CASSVFQSRPPGELFF

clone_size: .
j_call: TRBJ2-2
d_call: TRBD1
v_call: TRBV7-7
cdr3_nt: TGTGCTAGCAGCTTAAAGGGACAGGGGAACACCGGGGAGCTGTTTTTT
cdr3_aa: CASSLKGQGNTGELFF

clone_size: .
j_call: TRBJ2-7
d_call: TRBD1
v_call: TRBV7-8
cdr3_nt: TGTGCCAGCAGCTTAGCGAGGGGGCTCCGCGAGCAGTACTTC
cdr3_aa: CASSLARGLREQYF

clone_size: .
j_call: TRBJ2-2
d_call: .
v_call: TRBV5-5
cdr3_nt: TGTGCCAGCAGCTTGGGGCGGACAGTAACCGGGGAGCTGTTTTTT
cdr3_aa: CASSLGRTVTGELFF

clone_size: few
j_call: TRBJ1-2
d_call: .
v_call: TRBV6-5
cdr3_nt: TGTGCCAGCAGTTCCCTCGGGATACTCTATGGCTACACCTTC
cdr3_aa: CASSSLGILYGYTF

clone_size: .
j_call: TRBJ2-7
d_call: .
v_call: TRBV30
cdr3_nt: TGTGCCTGGAGTCCAAGGTGGGGGAACTACGAGCAGTACTTC
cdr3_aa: CAWSPRWGNYEQYF

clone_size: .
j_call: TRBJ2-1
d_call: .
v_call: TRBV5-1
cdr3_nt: TGCGCCAGCAGCCCCCTCGGTGCTAGCCCCAATGAGCAGTTCTTC
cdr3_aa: CASSPLGASPNEQFF

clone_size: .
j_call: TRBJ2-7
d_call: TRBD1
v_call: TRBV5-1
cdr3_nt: TGCGCCAGCAGCCCACAAGGACAGGGCTTAAGCTACGAGCAGTACTTC
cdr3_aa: CASSPQGQGLSYEQYF

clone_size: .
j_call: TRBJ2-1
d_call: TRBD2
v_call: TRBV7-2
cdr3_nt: TGTGCCAGCAGCCTAAAACGGGGGGGGATCGACAATGAGCAGTTCTTC
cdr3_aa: CASSLKRGGIDNEQFF

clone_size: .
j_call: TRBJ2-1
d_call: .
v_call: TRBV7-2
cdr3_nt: TGTGCCAGCAGCTTCTCCCAGGACAATGAGCAGTTCTTC
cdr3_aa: CASSFSQDNEQFF

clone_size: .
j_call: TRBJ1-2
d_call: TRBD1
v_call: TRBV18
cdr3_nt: TGTGCCAGCTCACGGGACAGGGATGGCTACACCTTC
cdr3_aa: CASSRDRDGYTF

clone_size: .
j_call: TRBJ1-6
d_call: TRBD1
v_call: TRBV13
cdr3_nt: TGTGCCAGCAGCTCCCCAGAGGGGGCGCGTCCTTCACCCCTCCACTTT
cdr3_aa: CASSSPEGARPSPLHF

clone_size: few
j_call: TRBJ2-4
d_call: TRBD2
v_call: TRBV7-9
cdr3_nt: TGTGCCAGCAGCTTAGGTGCCAGGGAGGGGATCATTCAGTACTTC
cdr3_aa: CASSLGAREGIIQYF

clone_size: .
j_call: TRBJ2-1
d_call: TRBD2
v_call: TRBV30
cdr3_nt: TGTGCCTGGAGTGTACACGGATGGAGGACAGCGCCCTCCGGGAGGGCATCCTACAATGAGCAGTTCTTC
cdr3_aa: CAWSVHGWRTAPSGRASYNEQFF

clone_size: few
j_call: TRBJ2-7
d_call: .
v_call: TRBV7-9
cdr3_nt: TGTGCCAGCAGCTTAGGCGGGATAAGCTCCTACGAGCAGTACTTC
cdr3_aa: CASSLGGISSYEQYF

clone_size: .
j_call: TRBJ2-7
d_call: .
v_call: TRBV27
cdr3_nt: TGTGCCAGCAGTTTTGGCGGGCACTACGAGCAGTACTTC
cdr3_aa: CASSFGGHYEQYF

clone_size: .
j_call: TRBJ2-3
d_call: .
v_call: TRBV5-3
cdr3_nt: TGCGCCAGCAGCCAAGACATGGTAGGGACAGATACGCAGTATTTT
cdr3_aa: CASSQDMVGTDTQYF

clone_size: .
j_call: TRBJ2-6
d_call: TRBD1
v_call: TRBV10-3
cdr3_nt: TGTGCCATCAGTGACGGGACAGGGGAAGCTGGGGCCAACGTCCTGACTTTC
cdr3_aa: CAISDGTGEAGANVLTF

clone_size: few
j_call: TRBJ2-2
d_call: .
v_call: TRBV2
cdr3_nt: TGTGCCAGCGCGCCTAGGGGGGCCGGGGAGCTGTTTTTT
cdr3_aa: CASAPRGAGELFF

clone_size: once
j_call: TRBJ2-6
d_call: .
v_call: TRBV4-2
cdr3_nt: TGTGCCAGCAGCCAAGCCGGGGCCAACGTCCTGACTTTC
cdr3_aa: CASSQAGANVLTF

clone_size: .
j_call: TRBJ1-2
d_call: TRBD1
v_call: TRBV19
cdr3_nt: TGTGCCAGCCGGACGGGACAGGGGGCGTTGGGCTACACCTTC
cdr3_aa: CASRTGQGALGYTF

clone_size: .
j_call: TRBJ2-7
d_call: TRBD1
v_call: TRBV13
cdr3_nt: TGTGCCAGCAGCTTAGCCCGGACAGGGCTGAACTACGAGCAGTACTTC
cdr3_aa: CASSLARTGLNYEQYF

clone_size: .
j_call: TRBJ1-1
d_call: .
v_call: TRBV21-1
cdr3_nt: TGTGCCAGCGGCGGGACCGGGCCCATCAGCGAGGACACTGAAGCTTTCTTT
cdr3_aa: CASGGTGPISEDTEAFF

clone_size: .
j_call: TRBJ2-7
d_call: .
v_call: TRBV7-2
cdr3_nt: TGTGCCAGCAGCCTCGGAGGGGTGTACGAGCAGTACTTC
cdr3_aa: CASSLGGVYEQYF

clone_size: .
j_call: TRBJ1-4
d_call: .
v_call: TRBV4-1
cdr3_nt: TGCGCCAGCAGCCAAGATCCGACTGCGAATGAAAAACTGTTTTTT
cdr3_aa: CASSQDPTANEKLFF

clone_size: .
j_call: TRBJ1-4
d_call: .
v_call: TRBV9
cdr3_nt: TGTGCCAGCAGCGCCTGGGGGGGGGATGAAAAACTGTTTTTT
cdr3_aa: CASSAWGGDEKLFF

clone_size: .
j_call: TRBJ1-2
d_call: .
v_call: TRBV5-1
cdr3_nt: TGCGCCAGCAGCCCCCCTCAGGCCTTCTATGGCTACACCTTC
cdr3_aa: CASSPPQAFYGYTF

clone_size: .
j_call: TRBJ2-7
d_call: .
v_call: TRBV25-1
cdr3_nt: TGTGCCAGCAGTGAATCTATCGGGGACTTAGTTAAGTACTTC
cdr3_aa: CASSESIGDLVKYF